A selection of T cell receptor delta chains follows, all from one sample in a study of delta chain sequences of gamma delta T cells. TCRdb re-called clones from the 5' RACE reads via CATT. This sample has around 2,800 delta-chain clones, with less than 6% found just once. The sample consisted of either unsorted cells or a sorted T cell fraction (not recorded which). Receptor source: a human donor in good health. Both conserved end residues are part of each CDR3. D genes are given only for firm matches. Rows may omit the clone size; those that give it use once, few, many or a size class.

CDR3nt: TGTGCCTGTGACCGGTTGGGGGATCACACCGATAAACTCATCTTT
CDR3aa: CACDRLGDHTDKLIF
d_gene: TRDD3
j_gene: TRDJ1
abundance: .
v_gene: TRDV2

CDR3nt: TGTGCCTGTGACGATGTACTGGGGGATACGCGGGACACCGATAAACTCATCTTT
CDR3aa: CACDDVLGDTRDTDKLIF
d_gene: TRDD3
j_gene: TRDJ1
abundance: medium-sized
v_gene: TRDV2

CDR3nt: TGTGCCTGTGAGGGACTGGGGGACAACAGGGGGGCCGATAAACTCATCTTT
CDR3aa: CACEGLGDNRGADKLIF
d_gene: TRDD3
j_gene: TRDJ1
abundance: few
v_gene: TRDV2

CDR3nt: TGTGCCTGTGACTCTTTACTGGGGGATTCCGAACCAAACACCGATAAACTCATCTTT
CDR3aa: CACDSLLGDSEPNTDKLIF
d_gene: TRDD3
j_gene: TRDJ1
abundance: medium-sized
v_gene: TRDV2

CDR3nt: TGTGCCTGTGACGCTGTTAGTGGTACTGGGGGCCAATACACCGATAAACTCATCTTT
CDR3aa: CACDAVSGTGGQYTDKLIF
d_gene: TRDD3
j_gene: TRDJ1
abundance: many
v_gene: TRDV2

CDR3nt: TGTGCCTGTGACACCGGAGACTGGGGCACGGGAATGGGGGATACTAACTGGGACACCCGACAGATGTTTTTC
CDR3aa: CACDTGDWGTGMGDTNWDTRQMFF
d_gene: TRDD3
j_gene: TRDJ3
abundance: once
v_gene: TRDV2

CDR3nt: TGTGCTCTTGGGGAAAACTCACTAAACTCGGTACTGGGGGATAAGGAGGACGATAAACTCATCTTT
CDR3aa: CALGENSLNSVLGDKEDDKLIF
d_gene: TRDD3
j_gene: TRDJ1
abundance: .
v_gene: TRDV1

CDR3nt: TGTGCTCTTGGGGGACCGTTCCTACTGGGGGATACCGATAAACTCATCTTT
CDR3aa: CALGGPFLLGDTDKLIF
d_gene: TRDD3
j_gene: TRDJ1
abundance: medium-sized
v_gene: TRDV1

CDR3nt: TGTGCCTGTGACAGTCTGGGGGATAAAGGAACCGATAAACTCATCTTT
CDR3aa: CACDSLGDKGTDKLIF
d_gene: TRDD3
j_gene: TRDJ1
abundance: many
v_gene: TRDV2

CDR3nt: TGTGCCTGTGACAAATGGGGGGCCATCACAGGCTCCTGGGACACCCGACAGATGTTTTTC
CDR3aa: CACDKWGAITGSWDTRQMFF
d_gene: .
j_gene: TRDJ3
abundance: medium-sized
v_gene: TRDV2

CDR3nt: TGTGCCTGTGACACCGCGGGGCTGGGGGCTGTAACCTCCTGGGACACCCGACAGATGTTTTTC
CDR3aa: CACDTAGLGAVTSWDTRQMFF
d_gene: TRDD3
j_gene: TRDJ3
abundance: large
v_gene: TRDV2

CDR3nt: TGTGCCTGTGACTCGGTTCCTGACGCCAGTACTGAGCCAAACACCGATAAACTCATCTTT
CDR3aa: CACDSVPDASTEPNTDKLIF
d_gene: .
j_gene: TRDJ1
abundance: .
v_gene: TRDV2

CDR3nt: TGTGCCTGTGACAATATACTGGGGGATACGCCGGATGGAGGCGATAAACTCATCTTT
CDR3aa: CACDNILGDTPDGGDKLIF
d_gene: TRDD3
j_gene: TRDJ1
abundance: medium-sized
v_gene: TRDV2

CDR3nt: TGTGCCTTTTCCCTGGGGGATAGAGGACTTGGGGGTCTAGGAAGCCGCTCCTGGGACACCCGACAGATGTTTTTC
CDR3aa: CAFSLGDRGLGGLGSRSWDTRQMFF
d_gene: TRDD3
j_gene: TRDJ3
abundance: .
v_gene: TRDV3

CDR3nt: TGTGCCTGTGACACGTTGGGGGATAATGATAAACTCATCTTT
CDR3aa: CACDTLGDNDKLIF
d_gene: TRDD3
j_gene: TRDJ1
abundance: medium-sized
v_gene: TRDV2

CDR3nt: TGTGCCTGTGACACCGTCCAACTGGGGGACCGCACCGATAAACTCATCTTT
CDR3aa: CACDTVQLGDRTDKLIF
d_gene: TRDD3
j_gene: TRDJ1
abundance: many
v_gene: TRDV2

CDR3nt: TGTGCCTGTGACCCCCTAGCCGGTAACACCGATAAACTCATCTTT
CDR3aa: CACDPLAGNTDKLIF
d_gene: .
j_gene: TRDJ1
abundance: many
v_gene: TRDV2

CDR3nt: TGTGCCTGTGACCCCTTGGGGGATACGCGCAAAGGCGATAAACTCATCTTT
CDR3aa: CACDPLGDTRKGDKLIF
d_gene: TRDD3
j_gene: TRDJ1
abundance: medium-sized
v_gene: TRDV2

CDR3nt: TGTGCTCTTGGGGGAAATTTTTCCTTGTCCCCCCTTACTGGGGGGATAGTCGGTTACACCGATAAACTCATCTTT
CDR3aa: CALGGNFSLSPLTGGIVGYTDKLIF
d_gene: TRDD3
j_gene: TRDJ1
abundance: .
v_gene: TRDV1

CDR3nt: TGTGCCTGTGACACCTTACGGAGACTGGGGGATAGTCTCGAAACCGATAAACTCATCTTT
CDR3aa: CACDTLRRLGDSLETDKLIF
d_gene: TRDD3
j_gene: TRDJ1
abundance: many
v_gene: TRDV2

CDR3nt: TGTGCTCTTGGGGATTTTCTCCCCGACTGGGGGATACCCGGTACAGCACAACTCTTCTTT
CDR3aa: CALGDFLPDWGIPGTAQLFF
d_gene: TRDD3
j_gene: TRDJ2
abundance: medium-sized
v_gene: TRDV1

CDR3nt: TGTGCCTGTGACGACCTGGAGAGGTGGGGGATACGGACCGATAAACTCATCTTT
CDR3aa: CACDDLERWGIRTDKLIF
d_gene: TRDD3
j_gene: TRDJ1
abundance: few
v_gene: TRDV2

CDR3nt: TGTGCCTGTGACACTCTTTCCTACAGTCGGGGTGCGGCACCCGATAAACTCATCTTT
CDR3aa: CACDTLSYSRGAAPDKLIF
d_gene: TRDD2
j_gene: TRDJ1
abundance: medium-sized
v_gene: TRDV2

CDR3nt: TGTGCCTGTGACACCGTTGGAGTAAGCGACACCCGACAGATGTTTTTC
CDR3aa: CACDTVGVSDTRQMFF
d_gene: .
j_gene: TRDJ3
abundance: large
v_gene: TRDV2

CDR3nt: TGTGCCTGTGACCCACTGGGGGATACCACATATCCTATATACACCGATAAACTCATCTTT
CDR3aa: CACDPLGDTTYPIYTDKLIF
d_gene: TRDD3
j_gene: TRDJ1
abundance: few
v_gene: TRDV2

CDR3nt: TGTGCTCTTGGGGAACCCCCAATGTTCCTACACTGGGGGATACGTTTTTTGGATAAACTCATCTTT
CDR3aa: CALGEPPMFLHWGIRFLDKLIF
d_gene: TRDD3
j_gene: TRDJ1
abundance: .
v_gene: TRDV1

CDR3nt: TGTGCCTGTGACACCCTGGGGGACTCCAGCTCCTGGGACACCCGACAGATGTTTTTC
CDR3aa: CACDTLGDSSSWDTRQMFF
d_gene: TRDD3
j_gene: TRDJ3
abundance: few
v_gene: TRDV2

CDR3nt: TGTGCCTGTGACACCCTACTCGCTGGGGATGAGTACACCGATAAACTCATCTTT
CDR3aa: CACDTLLAGDEYTDKLIF
d_gene: .
j_gene: TRDJ1
abundance: large
v_gene: TRDV2

CDR3nt: TGTGCCTGCCTAGAAATAGGCCTTCCTACCCTGTACTGGGGATCCGACAAGCCCCTGATCTTT
CDR3aa: CACLEIGLPTLYWGSDKPLIF
d_gene: TRDD2
j_gene: TRDJ4
abundance: .
v_gene: TRDV2

CDR3nt: TGTGCCTGTGACACGGTGGTGTACACCGATAAACTCATCTTT
CDR3aa: CACDTVVYTDKLIF
d_gene: .
j_gene: TRDJ1
abundance: medium-sized
v_gene: TRDV2

CDR3nt: TGTGCTCTTGGGGACTTTCCTACTACTCACTCTGGGGGATACCTATGGACTAAGTACACCGATAAACTCATCTTT
CDR3aa: CALGDFPTTHSGGYLWTKYTDKLIF
d_gene: TRDD3
j_gene: TRDJ1
abundance: few
v_gene: TRDV1

CDR3nt: TGTGCCTGTGACACCCTAACTGGGGGATCTCCCTTCACCGATAAACTCATCTTT
CDR3aa: CACDTLTGGSPFTDKLIF
d_gene: TRDD3
j_gene: TRDJ1
abundance: many
v_gene: TRDV2

CDR3nt: TGTGCCTGTGACCACCTTCGGATTTCGATCCTGGGGGATACGAGGACCCCCGATAAACTCATCTTT
CDR3aa: CACDHLRISILGDTRTPDKLIF
d_gene: TRDD3
j_gene: TRDJ1
abundance: many
v_gene: TRDV2

CDR3nt: TGTGCCTGTGACACCCTAGTGGGGGATACGCGGTACACCGATAAACTCATCTTT
CDR3aa: CACDTLVGDTRYTDKLIF
d_gene: TRDD3
j_gene: TRDJ1
abundance: .
v_gene: TRDV2

CDR3nt: TGTGCCTGTGACTCGCTGACTGGGGGATACGATAAACTCATCTTT
CDR3aa: CACDSLTGGYDKLIF
d_gene: TRDD3
j_gene: TRDJ1
abundance: .
v_gene: TRDV2

CDR3nt: TGTGCCTGTGACATCCTGGGGGGGTACACCGATAAACTCATCTTT
CDR3aa: CACDILGGYTDKLIF
d_gene: TRDD3
j_gene: TRDJ1
abundance: medium-sized
v_gene: TRDV2

CDR3nt: TGTGCCTGTGACACCGTCGGTTCTTTTTTACTGGGGGATAGCTCCTGGGACACCCGACAGATGTTTTTC
CDR3aa: CACDTVGSFLLGDSSWDTRQMFF
d_gene: TRDD3
j_gene: TRDJ3
abundance: many
v_gene: TRDV2

CDR3nt: TGTGCTCTTGGGACCTCGCATTCTCGGACCTTCCTAGATCTGGGGGATTCAGGGTACACCGATAAACTCATCTTT
CDR3aa: CALGTSHSRTFLDLGDSGYTDKLIF
d_gene: .
j_gene: TRDJ1
abundance: medium-sized
v_gene: TRDV1

CDR3nt: TGTGCCTGTGACCCCGTACTGGGGGTCCAAGGAGACACCGATAAACTCATCTTT
CDR3aa: CACDPVLGVQGDTDKLIF
d_gene: TRDD3
j_gene: TRDJ1
abundance: medium-sized
v_gene: TRDV2

CDR3nt: TGTGCCTGTGACCCACGTACTGGGGCCCGACTTTACACCGATAAACTCATCTTT
CDR3aa: CACDPRTGARLYTDKLIF
d_gene: TRDD3
j_gene: TRDJ1
abundance: .
v_gene: TRDV2

CDR3nt: TGTGCCTGTGACACCGTACTGGGGGATAGCTCCTGGGACACCCGACAGATGTTTTTC
CDR3aa: CACDTVLGDSSWDTRQMFF
d_gene: TRDD3
j_gene: TRDJ3
abundance: many
v_gene: TRDV2

CDR3nt: TGTGCCTGTGACACCGCATCTGGGGGTCCTAGCTCCTGGGACACCCGACAGATGTTTTTC
CDR3aa: CACDTASGGPSSWDTRQMFF
d_gene: TRDD3
j_gene: TRDJ3
abundance: medium-sized
v_gene: TRDV2

CDR3nt: TGTGCCTTGATACCCTTGGGGGATACAAGCACCGATAAACTCATCTTT
CDR3aa: CALIPLGDTSTDKLIF
d_gene: TRDD3
j_gene: TRDJ1
abundance: medium-sized
v_gene: TRDV2

CDR3nt: TGTGCCTGTGACACCGTCGAGAGGGGATCCGATAAACTCATCTTT
CDR3aa: CACDTVERGSDKLIF
d_gene: .
j_gene: TRDJ1
abundance: many
v_gene: TRDV2

CDR3nt: TGTGCTCTTGGGGAACCCCCAATGTTCCTACTGGGGACCGAGCCGTACACCGATAAACTCATCTTT
CDR3aa: CALGEPPMFLLGTEPYTDKLIF
d_gene: .
j_gene: TRDJ1
abundance: .
v_gene: TRDV1

CDR3nt: TGTGCCTGTGACACCTGGGGGGAGAAGGGGAACTCCTGGGACACCCGACAGATGTTTTTC
CDR3aa: CACDTWGEKGNSWDTRQMFF
d_gene: .
j_gene: TRDJ3
abundance: medium-sized
v_gene: TRDV2

CDR3nt: TGTGCCTGTGACGGGATATTGGGGGATAATGAGGGGACCGATAAACTCATCTTT
CDR3aa: CACDGILGDNEGTDKLIF
d_gene: TRDD3
j_gene: TRDJ1
abundance: many
v_gene: TRDV2

CDR3nt: TGTGCCTGTGACACGATAAATACTGGGGGATACTATAGCACCGATAAACTCATCTTT
CDR3aa: CACDTINTGGYYSTDKLIF
d_gene: TRDD3
j_gene: TRDJ1
abundance: few
v_gene: TRDV2

CDR3nt: TGTGCCTGTGACTCTCTTGGGGGATACGATAAACTCATCTTT
CDR3aa: CACDSLGGYDKLIF
d_gene: TRDD3
j_gene: TRDJ1
abundance: medium-sized
v_gene: TRDV2

CDR3nt: TGTGCCTGTGACACCGTAAGAGAGGGATACCGTACTTACACCGATAAACTCATCTTT
CDR3aa: CACDTVREGYRTYTDKLIF
d_gene: TRDD3
j_gene: TRDJ1
abundance: few
v_gene: TRDV2

CDR3nt: TGTGCCTGTGACACCTGGGGCCCCGATAAACTCATCTTT
CDR3aa: CACDTWGPDKLIF
d_gene: .
j_gene: TRDJ1
abundance: many
v_gene: TRDV2

CDR3nt: TGTGCCTGTGACGAATTACTGGGGGATGGATCTAGCTCCTGGGACACCCGACAGATGTTTTTC
CDR3aa: CACDELLGDGSSSWDTRQMFF
d_gene: TRDD3
j_gene: TRDJ3
abundance: .
v_gene: TRDV2

CDR3nt: TGTGCCTGTGACATAGTTAAAGCTGGGGGATACAAGGAGGGGAATAAACTCATCTTT
CDR3aa: CACDIVKAGGYKEGNKLIF
d_gene: TRDD3
j_gene: TRDJ1
abundance: many
v_gene: TRDV2

CDR3nt: TGTGCCTGTGACTCTATAGGGATACGTCTGGGCGATAAACTCATCTTT
CDR3aa: CACDSIGIRLGDKLIF
d_gene: TRDD3
j_gene: TRDJ1
abundance: .
v_gene: TRDV2

CDR3nt: TGTGCCTGTGATACCATACTGGCCCGCTCCTGGGACACCCGACAGATGTTTTTC
CDR3aa: CACDTILARSWDTRQMFF
d_gene: .
j_gene: TRDJ3
abundance: .
v_gene: TRDV2

CDR3nt: TGTGCCTGTGACACCATACTGGGGGACCCCCCCGATAAACTCATCTTT
CDR3aa: CACDTILGDPPDKLIF
d_gene: TRDD3
j_gene: TRDJ1
abundance: many
v_gene: TRDV2

CDR3nt: TGTGCCTGTGACTCGCTGGGGACTGACACCGATAAACTCATCTTT
CDR3aa: CACDSLGTDTDKLIF
d_gene: .
j_gene: TRDJ1
abundance: medium-sized
v_gene: TRDV2

CDR3nt: TGTGCCTGTGACCCCACTTTGGGGGATCCTTTTTCGTACACCGATAAACTCATCTTT
CDR3aa: CACDPTLGDPFSYTDKLIF
d_gene: TRDD3
j_gene: TRDJ1
abundance: few
v_gene: TRDV2

CDR3nt: TGTGCCTGTGACGGGCTGGGGGATACGGGCGATAAACTCATCTTT
CDR3aa: CACDGLGDTGDKLIF
d_gene: TRDD3
j_gene: TRDJ1
abundance: medium-sized
v_gene: TRDV2

CDR3nt: TGTGCCTGTGACACCGTAGGCCATCTGGGGGATACAAGGAGCTCCTGGGACACCCGACAGATGTTTTTC
CDR3aa: CACDTVGHLGDTRSSWDTRQMFF
d_gene: TRDD3
j_gene: TRDJ3
abundance: many
v_gene: TRDV2